Shown below are 9 T cell receptor beta chains from a single sample sequenced in a study of shared clonotypes between healthy human individuals. Clones were read by immunoSEQ multiplex PCR, and TCRdb kept only the in-frame ones, dropping some. The sample contains about 470,000 clones, roughly 83% of which appear only once. The sequenced material came from PBMCs. The receptor source for this set is a woman aged 40 to 50 in good health. Some clones in this sample may be carry-over from other donors' samples.

The chain carries TRBV29-1 and TRBJ1-5; 11 bases agree with TRBD1. In germline, CDR1 is SQVTM, CDR2 ANQGSEA. V dropped 6 bases and J dropped 6; count of bases not matched to a gene: 4. This CDR3 is built from 13 residues. For the CDR3, the DNA is TGCAGCGTAACCGGGACAGGGGGTCAGCCCCAGCATTTT. Translation: CSVTGTGGQPQHF. Full variable domain (missing parts from reference TRBV29-1 and TRBJ1-5): SAVISQKPSRDICQRGTSLTIQCQVDSQVTMMFWYRQQPGQSLTLIATANQGSEATYESGFVIDKFPISRPNLTFSTLTVSNMSPEDSSIYLCSVTGTGGQPQHFGDGTRLSIL.

The CDR3 DNA reads as TGTGCCAGCAGCGACCCCCGGGGACAGCCAAAGTCCGGGGAGCTGTTTTTT. This codes for CASSDPRGQPKSGELFF. The rearrangement links TRBV9 to TRBJ2-2; 7 bases map to TRBD1. Germline V CDR1 and CDR2: SGDLS, YYNGEE. Germline trimming cut 3 bases from V and 6 bases from J; bases unmatched to any gene: 14. This CDR3 has 17 residues.

The chain has TRBV7-2 and TRBJ1-2, with 7 bases lining up with TRBD1. CDR3 size: 16 residues. With 4 bases clipped from V and 0 bases from J, the junction kept 8 bases outside the gene matches. Germline V lookup: CDR1 SGHTA, CDR2 FQGNSA. CDR3 residues: CASSSYRDRANYGYTF. In DNA form, the CDR3 reads TGTGCCAGCAGCTCCTACCGGGACAGAGCTAACTATGGCTACACCTTC.

This sequence joins TRBV10-3 and TRBJ2-7, with 9 nucleotides matching TRBD1. J was trimmed by 3 bases and V by 4 bases; bases with no gene match: 13. The CDR3 contains 17 residues. CDR1 and CDR2 from the germline V gene are ENHRY and SYGVKD. The CDR3 DNA follows: TGTGCCATCAGTGGCCGGGACAGGGTAGGCGGGGGCTACGAGCAGTACTTC. Protein: CAISGRDRVGGGYEQYF.

This chain connects TRBV7-2 to TRBJ2-3; tentatively, D is TRBD1 (5 bases). Germline values: CDR1 SGHTA, CDR2 FQGNSA. The V and J ends lost 1 base and 0 bases respectively, with 8 bases between them. CDR3 length: 15 residues. The CDR3 region is CASSLDQGSTDTQYF. Here the CDR3 DNA reads TGTGCCAGCAGCTTAGATCAGGGTAGCACAGATACGCAGTATTTT.

V gene TRBV28 combines with J gene TRBJ2-3, with TRBD2 matching over 7 bases. Germline V CDR1 and CDR2: MDHEN, SYDVKM. This CDR3 spans 13 amino acids. Unmatched junction bases numbered 8, after V lost 10 bases and J lost 4 bases. CDR3 bases: TGTGCCATCCACCCCACTAGCGCAGATACGCAGTATTTT. Amino acid sequence: CAIHPTSADTQYF.

CDR3 protein: CASSLNRGRYNEQFF. DNA for the CDR3: TGTGCCAGCAGTTTGAACAGGGGGCGTTACAATGAGCAGTTCTTC. J is TRBJ2-1 and V is TRBV7-2; 9 bases match TRBD1. Germline CDR1 reads SGHTA; CDR2 reads FQGNSA. V lost 6 bases to trimming and J lost 4 bases; unmatched junction nucleotides: 7. The CDR3 extends over 15 amino acids.

A few counts support this clone. V and J are TRBV27 and TRBJ2-2; 7 bases map to TRBD2. V lost 6 bases, J lost 4 bases, and 5 bases stayed unmatched. Germline V lookup: CDR1 MNHEY, CDR2 SMNVEV (reference sequence). The CDR3 is made up of 14 amino acids. CDR3: CASRWGGFTGELFF. CDR3 nucleotide sequence: TGTGCCAGCAGGTGGGGAGGGTTCACCGGGGAGCTGTTTTTT.

This clone showed up just once. The V call is TRBV5-4, the J call TRBJ1-3; D unclear. CDR1 and CDR2 (germline): SGHNT, YYREEE (reference sequence). Deletions cut 4 bases from V and 0 bases from J, with 8 bases between. This CDR3 comprises 14 residues. The CDR3 DNA reads TGTGCCAGCAGCCCTGGGAACTCTGGAAACACCATATATTTT. Amino acids: CASSPGNSGNTIYF.